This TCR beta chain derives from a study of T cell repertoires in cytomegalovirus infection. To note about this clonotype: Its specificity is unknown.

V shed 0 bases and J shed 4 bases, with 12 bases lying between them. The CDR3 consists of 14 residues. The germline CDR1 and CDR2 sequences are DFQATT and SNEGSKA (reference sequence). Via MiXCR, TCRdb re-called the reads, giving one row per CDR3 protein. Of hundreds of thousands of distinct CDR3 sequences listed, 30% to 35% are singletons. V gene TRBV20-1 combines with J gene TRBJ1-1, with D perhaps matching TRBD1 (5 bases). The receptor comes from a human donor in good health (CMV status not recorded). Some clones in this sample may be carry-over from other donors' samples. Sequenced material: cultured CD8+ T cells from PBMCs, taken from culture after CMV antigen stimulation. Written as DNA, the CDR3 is TGCAGTGCTAGAGAGGGGGACCTCGTCACTGAAGCTTTCTTT. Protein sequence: CSAREGDLVTEAFF.